Listed here are 25 T cell receptor beta chains from one sample, sequenced in a study of OX40 agonist ivuxolimab in advanced cancers. Sequencing was performed with immunoSEQ multiplex PCR; in TCRdb, only in-frame clones are kept and a portion is missing. The data contain just over 20,000 clones, about 86% of them seen just once; the ten biggest clones take up approximately 23%. Source: CD4+ or CD8+ T cells sorted from blood, taken in a trial of the OX40 agonist ivuxolimab. These receptors were collected from an adult with an advanced solid tumor such as melanoma, head and neck, liver or kidney cancer.

V usage is TRBV28 and J usage is TRBJ1-6; the D is unclear. Germline assignment: CDR1 MDHEN and CDR2 SYDVKM. V lost 1 base, J lost 4 bases, and 17 bases lay in between. The CDR3 is made up of 18 amino acids. CDR3 amino acids: CASSLSHLEGSYNSPLHF. DNA of the CDR3: TGTGCCAGCAGTTTATCCCACCTGGAGGGTAGTTATAATTCACCCCTCCACTTT.

This chain joins TRBV4-1 and TRBJ2-7; D is possibly TRBD1 (5 bases). The CDR3 loop spans 14 amino acids. V was cut by 5 bases and J by 0 bases, with 11 bases left in between. Looked up from germline, CDR1 is MGHRA and CDR2 is YSYEKL. The CDR3 reads CASSLYQGSYEQYF. The DNA for the CDR3 is TGCGCCAGCAGCTTGTATCAGGGCTCCTACGAGCAGTACTTC.

The V and J genes are TRBV10-1 and TRBJ2-1, with unresolved D. The CDR3 loop spans 15 amino acids. Germline CDR1 reads WNHNN; CDR2 reads SYGVQD (reference sequence). The V end lost 2 bases, the J end lost 9 bases, and 17 bases lay between the germline ends. In DNA, the CDR3 is TGCGCCAGCAGTGAGGCTAGGTGGCCGGCCGGTGAGCAGTTCTTC. It specifies CASSEARWPAGEQFF.

The rearrangement joins TRBV11-3 to TRBJ2-3; the match to TRBD1 covers 9 bases. This CDR3 is built from 18 residues. With V trimmed by 5 bases and J by 5 bases, 17 bases remained unmatched. Germline V CDR1 and CDR2: SGHNT, YENEEA. CDR3 DNA sequence: TGTGCCAGCAGCGAAGGGAGGCCTGGGACAGGGTATTTAGATACGCAGTATTTT. This encodes CASSEGRPGTGYLDTQYF.

V is TRBV6-4 and J is TRBJ2-1, with 8 bases fitting TRBD2. Germline assignment: CDR1 MRHNA and CDR2 SNTAGT. The CDR3 consists of 15 residues. The V and J ends lost 2 bases and 3 bases, in that order; junction bases with no gene match: 3. As DNA, the CDR3 is TGTGCCAGCAGTGACGGGACTAGGGGCTACAATGAGCAGTTCTTC. Residues: CASSDGTRGYNEQFF.

This clone was counted a few times. The chain employs TRBV19 and TRBJ1-5; a weak D match, TRBD1 (5 bases). The CDR3 runs to 14 residues. Germline loops: CDR1 LNHDA, CDR2 SQIVND (reference sequence). V was cut by 6 bases and J by 0 bases, with 9 bases left in between. CDR3 sequence reads: CASSQTVSNQPQHF. For the CDR3, the DNA is TGTGCCAGTAGCCAGACAGTTAGCAATCAGCCCCAGCATTTT.

The V gene is TRBV7-8, the J gene TRBJ1-4; TRBD1 is a possible D gene (6 bases). Per germline, CDR1 SGHVS and CDR2 FQNEAQ. V was clipped by 5 bases and J by 4 bases, with 14 bases between them. The CDR3 is 15 amino acids. CDR3 loop: CASSVQDRFNEKLFF. DNA for the CDR3: TGTGCCAGCAGCGTACAGGACAGATTTAATGAAAAACTGTTTTTT.

CDR3 sequence: CAISDQQVQALLRYEQYF. The CDR3 bases are TGTGCCATCAGTGATCAGCAGGTCCAGGCCCTTCTTCGGTACGAGCAGTACTTC. This chain uses TRBV10-3 with TRBJ2-7, with no clear D. The CDR3 runs 18 residues. V shed 3 bases and J shed 4 bases, with 25 bases lying between them. Germline V gene data show CDR1 as ENHRY and CDR2 as SYGVKD.

CDR3 loop: CASSLLAGDYEQYF. The CDR3 nucleotides are TGTGCCAGCAGTTTACTAGCGGGGGACTACGAGCAGTACTTC. The chain has TRBV27 and TRBJ2-7; 10 bases fit TRBD2. The CDR3 covers 14 residues. CDR1 and CDR2 from the germline V gene are MNHEY and SMNVEV (reference sequence). V gave up 2 bases and J gave up 3 bases; unmatched junction bases: 1.

The V and J genes are TRBV29-1 and TRBJ2-6, with 7 positions matching TRBD1. The CDR3 totals 16 residues. J was trimmed by 2 bases and V by 6 bases; bases with no gene match: 10. Germline CDR1 reads SQVTM; CDR2 reads ANQGSEA. For the CDR3, the DNA is TGCAGCGTCGCCGGGACAGAGGCTCCTGGGGCCAACGTCCTGACTTTC. It translates to CSVAGTEAPGANVLTF.

J is TRBJ2-5 and V is TRBV9; no firm D call. This CDR3 is 13 amino acids long. The germline V gene encodes CDR1 SGDLS and CDR2 YYNGEE. The germline V and J ends were trimmed by 4 bases and 0 bases, with 7 bases remaining between them. CDR3 coding DNA: TGTGCCAGCAGCCCGCCGTACCAAGAGACCCAGTACTTC. Translated, it gives CASSPPYQETQYF.

V is TRBV27 and J is TRBJ1-3, with D unresolved. The germline V gene encodes CDR1 MNHEY and CDR2 SMNVEV (reference sequence). The ends were cut back, 5 bases at V and 3 bases at J, with 8 bases in the middle. The CDR3 extends over 13 amino acids. The CDR3 nucleotides read TGTGCCAGCAGTCCTATTTTTGGAAACACCATATATTTT. This codes for CASSPIFGNTIYF.

The chain couples TRBV4-1 to TRBJ2-1, with a tentative D call TRBD2 (6 bases). The V end was cut by 4 bases, the J end by 5 bases, with 18 bases between. CDR1 MGHRA and CDR2 YSYEKL come from the germline V gene. The CDR3 has 16 amino acids. CDR3 protein: CASSPPKVGGNNEQFF. The CDR3 region has the DNA TGCGCCAGCAGCCCCCCCAAAGTGGGGGGTAACAATGAGCAGTTCTTC.

The chain carries TRBV7-9 and TRBJ2-1; D gene unclear. V lost 3 bases to trimming and J lost 9 bases, with 18 bases between them. Per the germline V gene, CDR1 is SEHNR and CDR2 is FQNEAQ (reference sequence). The CDR3 has 15 amino acids. CDR3 amino acids: CASSFPAAPLGEQFF. DNA of the CDR3: TGTGCCAGCAGCTTTCCTGCCGCCCCTCTCGGTGAGCAGTTCTTC.

The genes are TRBV5-1 and TRBJ1-2; D is ambiguous. The CDR3 totals 13 residues. Looked up from germline, CDR1 is SGHRS and CDR2 is YFSETQ. Trimming took off 0 bases at V and 7 bases at J, with 10 bases between the two ends. CDR3 loop: CASSLEGRGGYTF. CDR3 coding DNA: TGCGCCAGCAGCTTGGAGGGCCGTGGTGGCTACACCTTC.

V is TRBV6-5 and J is TRBJ1-1; the D is unclear. The CDR3 runs 16 residues. With 2 bases removed from V and 0 bases from J, the gap between germline ends came to 13 bases. Germline V lookup: CDR1 MNHEY, CDR2 SVGAGI. The CDR3 reads CASSYAHESMNTEAFF. The CDR3 nucleotides are TGTGCCAGCAGTTACGCCCATGAAAGCATGAACACTGAAGCTTTCTTT.

This chain links TRBV27 with TRBJ2-1, with D perhaps TRBD1 (6 bases). V lost 0 bases, J lost 1 base, and 10 bases lay in between. CDR3 length: 16 amino acids. Per the germline V gene, CDR1 is MNHEY and CDR2 is SMNVEV (reference sequence). The CDR3 nucleotides read TGTGCCAGCAGTTTATCGGTCAGGGGTTCCTACAATGAGCAGTTCTTC. It is translated as CASSLSVRGSYNEQFF.

This clone appeared a single time. The chain is built from TRBV7-8 and TRBJ2-4, with TRBD2 matching over 9 bases. Germline-derived CDR1 and CDR2 are SGHVS and FQNEAQ. The CDR3 consists of 16 residues. Germline trimming cut 1 base from V and 4 bases from J; bases unmatched to any gene: 5. The CDR3 is CASSLGRTSDKNIQYF. The CDR3 nucleotides read TGTGCCAGCAGCTTAGGAAGGACTAGCGATAAAAACATTCAGTACTTC.

The chain is built from TRBV6-5 and TRBJ2-7; 7 bases align to TRBD2. CDR1 and CDR2 from the germline V gene are MNHEY and SVGAGI. Germline trimming cut 4 bases from V and 3 bases from J; bases unmatched to any gene: 6. CDR3 length: 14 amino acids. This chain's CDR3 is CASSFGGEGYEQYF. CDR3 nucleotide sequence: TGTGCCAGCAGTTTTGGAGGGGAGGGCTACGAGCAGTACTTC.

A single count supports this clone. The chain employs TRBV6-5 and TRBJ1-1; TRBD1 is a possible D gene (6 bases). The CDR3 covers 13 residues. V lost 7 bases and J 2 bases, leaving 11 bases between the germline ends. CDR1 is MNHEY, CDR2 SVGAGI, per germline. The CDR3 is CASIRGRNTEAFF. The CDR3 DNA sequence: TGTGCCAGCATCAGGGGCAGAAACACTGAAGCTTTCTTT.

V usage is TRBV6-5 and J usage is TRBJ2-1, with D possibly matching TRBD2 (5 bases). The CDR3 is 13 amino acids. V was trimmed by 1 base and J by 10 bases, leaving 11 bases between them. Germline CDR1 MNHEY, CDR2 SVGAGI. CDR3 DNA sequence: TGTGCCAGCAGTTACTACGGGATGAGGGAGCAGTTCTTC. Protein: CASSYYGMREQFF.

The rearrangement joins TRBV7-9 to TRBJ2-2, with D possibly matching TRBD1 (6 bases). CDR3 length equals 15 residues. The V end lost 5 bases, the J end lost 4 bases, and 14 bases lay between the germline ends. The germline gives CDR1 SEHNR, CDR2 FQNEAQ (reference sequence). CDR3 nucleotides: TGTGCCAGCAGCATTCGGACAGCCGTCACCGGGGAGCTGTTTTTT. It specifies CASSIRTAVTGELFF. The whole variable domain, filled in from reference TRBV7-9 and TRBJ2-2, reads DTGVSQNPRHKITKRGQNVTFRCDPISEHNRLYWYRQTLGQGPEFLTYFQNEAQLEKSRLLSDRFSAERPKGSFSTLEIQRTEQGDSAMYLCASSIRTAVTGELFFGEGSRLTVL.

In this sample, this clone is large. This rearrangement joins TRBV11-2 to TRBJ1-6; weak D call: TRBD1 (6 bases). V was trimmed by 3 bases and J by 9 bases, leaving 12 bases between them. The CDR3 is 14 amino acids. Germline CDR1 is SGHAT and CDR2 is FQNNGV. This CDR3 is CASSFEGTLSPLHF. The CDR3 region has the DNA TGTGCCAGCAGCTTCGAGGGGACACTTTCACCCCTCCACTTT.

Comments on this clone: At one end the junction does not follow the germline gene, possibly because of a read error. The rearrangement uses TRBV7-7 and TRBJ1-4; possibly TRBD1 for D (5 bases). This CDR3 comprises 15 residues. Looked up from germline, CDR1 is SSHAT and CDR2 is FNYEAQ (reference sequence). CDR3 in DNA: TGTGCTAGCAGCTTAGCGGCAGGGATTAATGAAAAACTGTTTTTT. Its translation is CASSLAAGINEKLFF.

This clone occurred a few times. The chain combines TRBV28 with TRBJ2-2; D is ambiguous. This CDR3 has 14 residues. V lost 1 base, J lost 3 bases, and 6 bases lay in between. CDR1 is MDHEN and CDR2 is SYDVKM in the germline V gene. The DNA of the CDR3 is TGTGCCAGCAGTTTATCCGTCGACACCGGGGAGCTGTTTTTT. This gives the protein CASSLSVDTGELFF.